This record covers a single T cell receptor beta chain. This clonotype was counted many times. Its target antigen remains unknown. Within one base of it there is no much larger clone, and no base qualities were kept. The record originates from a study of patients and donors after allogeneic stem cell transplantation (dated by TCRdb to 2020 to 2021). The library was built by means of RT-PCR. The run used a NextSeq 550. TCRdb reprocessing: public reads trimmed at Q25 with fastp, clones called with MiXCR, in-frame beta chains kept. Rows with one shared CDR3 protein collapse into an entry with the most common genes and DNA. This sample gives about 100,000 distinct CDR3 sequences in total; over 30% of them show up just once. The ten most abundant clones make up around 27% of the sample. Trimming removed 3 bases from V and 5 bases from J, leaving 10 bases between the germline ends. The germline V gene (reference sequence) specifies SEHNR as CDR1 and FQNEAQ as CDR2. The CDR3 has 13 amino acids, counting the end cysteine and phenylalanine. Only the CDR3 region is kept as DNA, spanning 39 bases read in frame from base 1.

The chain was built from TRBV7-9 and TRBJ1-1; the D gene identity is not certain. The TCR originated in a human donor who was either an allogeneic HSCT recipient or a stem cell or donor lymphocyte infusion donor (not recorded which). It is not recorded whose cells these are; they may come from a transplant donor. The material sequenced was blood, either unsorted or a sorted T cell fraction (not recorded which). CDR3 region: CASSLSGATEAFF. DNA sequence: TGTGCCAGCAGCTTGTCAGGCGCGACTGAAGCTTTCTTT. This CDR3, with the reference TRBV7-9 and TRBJ1-1 proteins standing in past its ends, gives the full variable domain DTGVSQNPRHKITKRGQNVTFRCDPISEHNRLYWYRQTLGQGPEFLTYFQNEAQLEKSRLLSDRFSAERPKGSFSTLEIQRTEQGDSAMYLCASSLSGATEAFFGQGTRLTVV.